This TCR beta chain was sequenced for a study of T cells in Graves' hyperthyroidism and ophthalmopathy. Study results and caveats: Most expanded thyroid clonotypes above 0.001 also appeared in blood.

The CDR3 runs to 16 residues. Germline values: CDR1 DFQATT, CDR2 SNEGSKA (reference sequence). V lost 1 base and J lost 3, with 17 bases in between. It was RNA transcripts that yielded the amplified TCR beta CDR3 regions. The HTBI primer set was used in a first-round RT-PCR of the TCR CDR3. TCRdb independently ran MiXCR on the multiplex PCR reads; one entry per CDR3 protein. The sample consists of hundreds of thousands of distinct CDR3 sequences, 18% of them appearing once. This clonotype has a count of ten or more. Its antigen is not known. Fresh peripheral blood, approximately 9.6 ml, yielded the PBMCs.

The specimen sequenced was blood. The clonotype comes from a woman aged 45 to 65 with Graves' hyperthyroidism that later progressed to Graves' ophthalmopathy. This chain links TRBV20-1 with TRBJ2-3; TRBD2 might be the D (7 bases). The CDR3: CSARGGGQGRTDTQYF. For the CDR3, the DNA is TGCAGTGCTAGAGGGGGGGGCCAGGGGAGGACAGATACGCAGTATTTT.